The rows below give T cell receptor beta chains drawn from one sample of a study of identical twins. TCRdb reanalysed the 5' RACE reads using MiXCR and keeps one entry per CDR3 protein. The profile covers roughly 490,000 distinct CDR3 sequences, with about 13% appearing a single time and about 0.97% taken by the ten largest. The data were also submitted as part of a second study, on yellow fever vaccine responses in identical twins.

Input material: CD4+ T cells sorted from blood. The receptors stem from a woman aged 18-29 years in good health. The CDR3 runs from the conserved cysteine through the conserved F or W. The D gene is left open where the match is weak. Size is stated for part of the rows, as once, few or many counts, or as a class when the clone is expanded.

D,V,size,J,CDR3,DNA
TRBD1,TRBV9,-,TRBJ1-2,CASRPGQGGNYGYTF,TGTGCCAGCAGACCCGGACAGGGGGGGAACTATGGCTACACCTTC
-,TRBV28,-,TRBJ2-1,CASSFLSTASYNEQFF,TGTGCCAGCAGCTTCCTCTCGACAGCTTCCTACAATGAGCAGTTCTTC
-,TRBV3-1,few,TRBJ2-5,CASSQATFRIQETQYF,TGTGCCAGCAGCCAAGCCACCTTTAGGATACAAGAGACCCAGTACTTC
TRBD2,TRBV6-2/TRBV6-3,few,TRBJ2-1,CASSYSTSGGYNEQFF,TGTGCCAGCAGTTACTCGACCAGCGGGGGTTACAATGAGCAGTTCTTC
-,TRBV11-1,-,TRBJ2-1,CASSLYKLRASIYNEQFF,TGTGCCAGCAGCCTATATAAATTACGGGCGTCGATATACAATGAGCAGTTCTTC
TRBD1,TRBV29-1,many,TRBJ2-3,CSVGTATDTQYF,TGCAGCGTCGGGACAGCCACAGATACGCAGTATTTT
-,TRBV11-1,few,TRBJ2-1,CASSLAVLASPMYNEQFF,TGTGCCAGCAGCTTAGCGGTTTTAGCCTCCCCCATGTACAATGAGCAGTTCTTC
TRBD2,TRBV5-5,-,TRBJ2-2,CASSSIALAGASGELFF,TGTGCCAGCAGCTCTATAGCGCTAGCGGGAGCATCCGGGGAGCTGTTTTTT
TRBD2,TRBV6-5,-,TRBJ2-3,CASRDGRDTQYF,TGTGCCAGCAGGGACGGGAGGGATACGCAGTATTTT
TRBD1,TRBV15,-,TRBJ2-7,CATSRAPGDRGRFVNEQYF,TGTGCCACCAGCAGAGCACCCGGGGACAGGGGGCGTTTCGTCAACGAGCAGTACTTC
TRBD2,TRBV7-2,few,TRBJ2-4,CASSLVLGGTLAKNIQYF,TGTGCCAGCAGCTTAGTGCTGGGGGGGACTCTAGCCAAAAACATTCAGTACTTC
-,TRBV30,-,TRBJ2-3,CAWSLDTQYF,TGTGCCTGGAGCCTTGATACGCAGTATTTT
-,TRBV20-1,-,TRBJ1-5,CSARDRFGQRLNQPQHF,TGCAGTGCTAGAGATCGGTTTGGCCAGCGACTCAATCAGCCCCAGCATTTT
TRBD2,TRBV5-1,few,TRBJ2-5,CASSLGGLAGDQETQYF,TGCGCCAGCAGCTTGGGGGGACTAGCGGGGGACCAAGAGACCCAGTACTTC
TRBD2,TRBV6-1,-,TRBJ2-3,CASSVSLAGSTDTQYF,TGTGCCAGCAGCGTATCACTAGCGGGGAGCACAGATACGCAGTATTTT
-,TRBV7-2,many,TRBJ2-1,CASSPRQTGLSYNEQFF,TGTGCCAGCAGCCCCCGACAGACAGGCCTCTCCTACAATGAGCAGTTCTTC
TRBD1,TRBV12-3/TRBV12-4,many,TRBJ1-3,CASSKGQGAGNTIYF,TGTGCCAGCAGCAAGGGACAGGGGGCTGGGAACACCATATATTTT
-,TRBV5-1,few,TRBJ2-3,CASYNTDTQYF,TGCGCCAGCTACAACACAGATACGCAGTATTTT
TRBD1,TRBV4-1,-,TRBJ1-2,CASSQAGQGARGYGYTF,TGCGCCAGCAGCCAAGCTGGACAGGGGGCGCGAGGCTATGGCTACACCTTC
-,TRBV5-4,few,TRBJ2-7,CASSVDPGAYEQYF,TGTGCCAGCAGCGTAGACCCGGGCGCCTACGAGCAGTACTTC
-,TRBV12-3/TRBV12-4,-,TRBJ2-4,CASRSSGTKNIQYF,TGTGCCAGCAGATCGAGCGGAACCAAAAACATTCAGTACTTC
-,TRBV5-1,-,TRBJ2-7,CASSAKQGIEQYF,TGCGCCAGCAGCGCGAAACAGGGAATCGAGCAGTACTTC
-,TRBV25-1,-,TRBJ2-7,CASSSDGRPLVEQYF,TGTGCCAGCAGCTCGGACGGCAGACCCTTAGTCGAGCAGTACTTC
-,TRBV6-2/TRBV6-3,few,TRBJ1-5,CASSEGRNNQPQHF,TGTGCCAGCAGTGAGGGACGTAACAATCAGCCCCAGCATTTT
TRBD2,TRBV2,many,TRBJ2-1,CASSTTSGGYNEQFF,TGTGCCAGCAGTACCACTAGCGGGGGGTACAATGAGCAGTTCTTC
-,TRBV6-2/TRBV6-3,-,TRBJ1-1,CASRTTGTVEAFF,TGTGCCAGCAGAACAACAGGGACTGTTGAAGCTTTCTTT
-,TRBV10-3,-,TRBJ1-6,CAISEAEYSPLHF,TGTGCCATCAGTGAGGCCGAGTATTCACCCCTCCACTTT
-,TRBV5-5,-,TRBJ2-6,CASSLQGSVSGANVLTF,TGTGCCAGCAGCTTGCAGGGGTCGGTCTCTGGGGCCAACGTCCTGACTTTC
TRBD1,TRBV18,few,TRBJ1-1,CASSPQGQGNTEAFF,TGTGCCAGCTCACCACAGGGACAGGGGAACACTGAAGCTTTCTTT
-,TRBV7-9,many,TRBJ2-1,CASSPRAVNEQFF,TGTGCCAGCAGCCCCAGGGCCGTTAATGAGCAGTTCTTC
-,TRBV5-6,-,TRBJ1-6,CASSSLKTPNSSPLHF,TGTGCCAGCAGCTCGCTAAAAACCCCGAACAGTTCACCCCTCCACTTT
TRBD2,TRBV5-1,few,TRBJ2-3,CASRTRGTSGGTDTQYF,TGCGCCAGCAGAACTCGCGGGACTAGCGGGGGCACAGATACGCAGTATTTT
-,TRBV20-1,-,TRBJ2-7,CSAREIARSNYEQYF,TGCAGTGCTAGAGAGATAGCGAGGAGCAACTACGAGCAGTACTTC
-,TRBV30,-,TRBJ2-7,CAWGSRVRLVWEQYF,TGTGCCTGGGGGTCCAGGGTCCGGCTGGTATGGGAGCAGTACTTC
TRBD1,TRBV15,few,TRBJ2-5,CATSNPGTVQETQYF,TGTGCCACCAGCAACCCAGGGACAGTCCAAGAGACCCAGTACTTC
-,TRBV25-1,few,TRBJ2-7,CASSDPGRNSYEQYF,TGTGCCAGCAGTGACCCTGGACGGAACTCCTACGAGCAGTACTTC
-,TRBV5-1,many,TRBJ2-5,CASSLGTRQETQYF,TGCGCCAGCAGCCTAGGGACACGCCAAGAGACCCAGTACTTC
-,TRBV6-4,-,TRBJ1-5,CASSLARGQPQHF,TGTGCCAGCAGTTTGGCCCGTGGTCAGCCCCAGCATTTT